One and the same sample provided the 7 T cell receptor beta chains below, sequenced in a study of cytotoxic CD8 clonotypes in ibrutinib-treated CLL. Measured with immunoSEQ multiplex PCR; TCRdb has only the in-frame clones, and not every one. The profile shows fewer than 300,000 clones, approximately 76% of them singletons. The starting material was PBMCs, obtained at disease progression, from a patient treated with ibrutinib. These TCRs come from a human donor with chronic lymphocytic leukemia.

The V call is TRBV13, the J call TRBJ1-2; D not resolved. Germline assignment: CDR1 PRHDT and CDR2 FYEKMQ (reference sequence). The CDR3 consists of 13 residues. V was clipped by 0 bases and J by 8 bases, with 10 bases between them. This chain's CDR3 is CASSLGASWGYTF. The CDR3 DNA reads as TGTGCCAGCAGCTTAGGGGCCTCTTGGGGCTACACCTTC.

The chain employs TRBV12-5 and TRBJ1-2; D gene unclear. This CDR3 comprises 13 residues. Germline V gene data show CDR1 as LGHNT and CDR2 as FRNRAP. V was shortened by 7 bases and J by 7 bases, with 16 bases between the two germline ends. As DNA, the CDR3 is TGTGCTAGTGCCCCGACTAACGTCGGTGGCTACACCTTC. Encoded protein: CASAPTNVGGYTF.

This clone appeared once. This chain joins TRBV7-2 and TRBJ2-7; D may correspond to TRBD1 or TRBD2 (5 bases each). The CDR3 is 14 amino acids. CDR1 SGHTA and CDR2 FQGNSA come from the germline V gene. Trimming stripped 2 bases from V and 4 bases from J, with 12 bases between. As DNA, the CDR3 is TGTGCCAGCAGCTTAACCGGGACCACATACGAGCAGTACTTC. Translating it yields CASSLTGTTYEQYF.

This chain uses TRBV6-7 with TRBJ2-7; TRBD2 matches at 8 bases. TRBV6-7 is known as an ORF, though its function is uncertain. The CDR3 extends over 15 amino acids. J gave up 4 bases and V 2 bases, and 7 bases lay outside the gene matches. The CDR3: CASSYLQRERYEQYF. The CDR3 DNA sequence: TGTGCCAGCAGTTACCTCCAGCGGGAGAGGTACGAGCAGTACTTC.

The gene calls are TRBV6-5 and TRBJ2-4; D call uncertain. Trimming removed 5 bases from V and 7 bases from J, with 12 bases in between. Germline values: CDR1 MNHEY, CDR2 SVGAGI. This CDR3 has 13 residues. CDR3 loop: CASSEARTNIQYF. CDR3 coding DNA: TGTGCCAGCAGTGAAGCGAGGACGAACATTCAGTACTTC.

V and J are TRBV2 and TRBJ2-5, with D unclear. V was pared by 7 bases and J by 2 bases, with 11 bases between. In germline, CDR1 is SNHLY, CDR2 FYNNEI. The CDR3 covers 13 residues. The CDR3 here is CASKWARQETQYF. CDR3 DNA sequence: TGTGCCAGCAAGTGGGCCCGGCAAGAGACCCAGTACTTC.

This clone was counted once. The V call is TRBV5-8, the J call TRBJ1-2; D unresolved. In germline, CDR1 is SGHTS, CDR2 YDEGEE. The V end was cut by 6 bases, the J end by 8 bases, with 11 bases between. This CDR3 is 11 amino acids long. CDR3 DNA: TGTGCCAGCACTCGGTCGAAAGGCTACACCTTC. It specifies CASTRSKGYTF.